This T cell receptor (beta chain) was captured by sequencing in a study of CXCR3-negative and CXCR3-positive naive CD8 T cells. The method, 5' RACE with UMI labels, was used to prepare the TRB cDNA libraries. TCRdb reanalyzed the 5' RACE reads and collapses them to one entry per CDR3 protein, without DNA. The table lists about 41,000 distinct CDR3 sequences. Germline loops: CDR1 SEHNR, CDR2 FQNEAQ (reference sequence). The CDR3 spans 13 residues. The genes are TRBV7-9 and TRBJ1-4; the D gene TCRdb calls, TRBD1, cannot be checked with no DNA. What was sequenced was naive CXCR3- CD8+ T cells from blood. This sample's subset: CD45RO-CCR7+CD27+CD95- naive CD8+ T cells lacking CXCR3 (TNR3-). This receptor was taken from a human donor in good health. Some clones in this sample may be carry-over from other donors' samples. The CDR3 spells CASSPRRAEKLFF.